This T cell receptor beta chain stems from a study of CD8+ T cells in alopecia areata. General study findings and limits: Relative to normal scalp, lesional scalp, especially alopecia totalis/universalis, showed higher clonality. Possibly because of HLA-related factors, TCR sharing was less clear across patients than in mice. Resident alphabeta T cells of normal skin are also sequenced in scalp samples.

CD4+ and CD8+ T cells were sorted from PBMCs stained for CD3, CD4 and CD8. Turning to this clone: Its antigen is not identified.

The CDR3 totals 16 residues. The V gene's germline CDR1 is MNHEY and CDR2 SVGAGI. With 1 base clipped from V and 4 bases from J, the junction kept 6 bases outside the gene matches. TCR sequencing used cDNA made by reverse transcription of extracted RNA. TCRdb keeps only in-frame clones here, not all; method: immunoSEQ multiplex PCR. The data show around 150,000 clones, roughly 60% seen once. The sample was CD8+ T cells sorted from blood. This sequence was found in a human donor in good health. The V and J genes are TRBV6-5 and TRBJ2-2; TRBD2 aligns across 7 bases. The DNA of the CDR3 is TGTGCCAGCAGTTACTACGGACTAGTAATCACCGGGGAGCTGTTTTTT. This codes for CASSYYGLVITGELFF.